This section outlines one T cell receptor (beta chain) sequence together with its context. Its antigen is unknown. The record has no base qualities; no much larger clone is one base away. Naive CD8 T cell libraries were made from 20,000 to 1,000,000 sorted cells using 10%, 30% or 50% of purified RNA. Naive CD8 T cells were FACS-sorted as CD8+CD4-CCR7+CD45RA+ on a BD FACSAria II into RLT Plus buffer. To test detection sensitivity, Jurkat RNA equivalent to roughly nine TCR copies was spiked into samples of roughly 17,000-1,000,000 naive CD8 T cells. Enrichment of CD8 T cells was done with RosetteSep CD8+ T Cell Enrichment Cocktail plus Ficoll-Paque, and ACK red cell lysis came afterward. This sample was taken from a study of molecular identifiers for immune sequencing clone quantification (dated by TCRdb to about 2018). Regarding the research as a whole: For a replicate experiment, RNA from roughly 20,000 or 100,000 naive CD8 T cells was divided into five aliquots, and four of the five aliquots were sequenced. The study was a methods study using CD8 T cells to benchmark molecular-identifier clustering-based TCR repertoire sequencing (MIDCIRS) and TCR RNA copy counting.

Trimming costs V 10 bases and J 7 bases, and their ends lie 11 bases apart. Its CDR3 holds 11 amino acids, cysteine through phenylalanine. Kept here is only the CDR3 DNA, which spans 33 bases and is read in frame from base 1. In the germline V gene, CDR1 corresponds to SNHLY and CDR2 to FYNNEI. Results and caveats for the whole study, not just this receptor: In CMV-specific effector cells, clones with more than 20 RNA copies accounted for over 97% of molecules, whereas in naive cells such clones accounted for under 1%. The sizes of highly expanded clones could end up underestimated when identical TCR molecules share a barcode. Around 2.8 recovered TCR RNA copies per cell were obtained by modeling, versus approximately 10 by digital PCR, implying a capture efficiency of about 30%. When barcode sub-clustering was left out, chimeric consensus sequences inflated TCR diversity, with chimeras reaching as high as 47%. The naive libraries included spiked-in Jurkat TCR RNA (about nine copies' worth), and this RNA is not part of the donor repertoire. Spiked-in Jurkat TCR RNA equal to a single cell's worth was reported to be detectable even within 1,200,000 naive CD8 T cells.

The library was produced with PCR. The sample was run on an Illumina HiSeq 4000. Bulk TCR libraries were made following a previously described method, with the TCR primers given in Table S5. The Qiagen AllPrep DNA/RNA kit was used to purify total RNA. Before analysis, reads from multiple sequencing runs of the same library were pooled. The original pipeline was this. Reads were retained only if an exact TCR constant sequence was present, and the retained reads were trimmed to 150 nt and grouped according to their 12-nt molecular barcodes. Reads in each barcode group were sub-clustered using a 15% Levenshtein threshold, and a quality-weighted consensus sequence was built for each RNA molecule. Non-functional sequences were filtered out, along with any lower-count sequence sitting one edit away from another sequence. Based on fitting two negative binomial distributions, any barcode sub-cluster with under 20% of the maximum read count was discarded. In-frame beta chains were kept once TCRdb had trimmed the public reads at Q25 with fastp and called clones with MiXCR. Entries are consolidated by CDR3 protein sequence, retaining the most common genes and DNA. TCRdb's processing, not the authors', yielded these V and J calls. This sample gives about 68,000 distinct CDR3 sequences in total; about a sixth of them show up just once. Clones ranked in the top ten supply around 1.5% of the sample.

This clonotype was sampled from a human donor in good health. Some libraries in this study had Jurkat cell RNA spiked in. This chain is built from TRBV2 and TRBJ2-1; the D assignment is uncertain and may be TRBD1 or TRBD2, with 5 bases supporting each. The sample was naive CD8+ T cells from blood, with Jurkat cell RNA spiked in. What this sample's cell subset or site label stands for: FACS-sorted CD8+CD4-CCR7+CD45RA+ naive T cells. The DNA reads as follows: TGTGCCACCAGAGGGGCAAATGAGCAGTTCTTC. Translated, this is CATRGANEQFF.